One T cell receptor (beta chain) is described in this entry. The antigen remains undetermined. This entry is derived from a study of cytomegalovirus exposure and HLA in healthy donors. Method: immunoSEQ multiplex PCR; TCRdb's copy keeps in-frame clones and lacks some. This table holds 170,000 or so clones, approximately 81% found once. Study-wide findings and caveats: Investigators reported 150 to 200 TCR beta chains as tied to cytomegalovirus. Most TCR sequences were rare, but some public TCRs occurred in many donors. Subsequent analysis revealed that first-cohort TCR clusters tended to co-occur in the 120 or so validation repertoires.

CDR3 length: 17 amino acids. CDR1 SGHRS and CDR2 YFSETQ come from the germline V gene. The trim removed 4 bases at V and 4 bases at J, leaving 15 bases unmatched. The donors were members of the validation cohort, which comprised 90 to 150 subjects and was separate from the first cohort of 600 to 850 subjects. Sequencing used PBMCs. The chain has TRBV5-1 and TRBJ1-1, with 8 bases aligning to TRBD1. This receptor was identified in a man in his late teens or twenties in good health and CMV-seropositive. CDR3 region: CASSPKAMGQAGTEAFF. The CDR3 nucleotides read TGCGCCAGCAGCCCCAAAGCAATGGGACAGGCAGGCACTGAAGCTTTCTTT.